The sequence of this TCR beta chain was determined in a study of blood T cells in healthy people across ages. General study results and limits: Higher diversity, along with more naive CD4+ cells, distinguished long-lived donors from aged donors.

V gave up 1 base and J gave up 6 bases, with 6 bases separating them. The CDR3 extends over 12 amino acids. Germline CDR1 SEHNR, CDR2 FQNEAQ (reference sequence). Through a sample-barcoded 5' primer and a J-beta primer mix, a second PCR was run for about 6 to 11 cycles. No fewer than 3 million CDR3-containing paired-end reads came from each sample. TCRdb redid the calling of the 5' RACE reads with MiXCR, one entry per CDR3 protein. The data contain 550,000 to 800,000 distinct CDR3 sequences, approximately 29% of them seen just once; the ten biggest clones take up less than 20%. Total RNA, at least 5 micrograms per sample, came from PBMCs. There are many counts of this clonotype. The antigen is unknown.

Source material: blood. The chain is built from TRBV7-9 and TRBJ1-1; unclear D gene. This TCR derives from a woman at least 80 years old in good health. The CDR3 here is CASSLGSAEAFF. CDR3 bases: TGTGCCAGCAGCTTAGGGTCGGCTGAAGCTTTCTTT.